One and the same sample provided the 19 T cell receptor beta chains below, sequenced in a study of regulatory T cells in long-lasting Graves disease. Combining iRepertoire HTBI primers with Arm-PCR of CDR3 regions, the authors built TCR beta libraries. TCRdb re-analysed the multiplex PCR reads in MiXCR, keeping a single row per CDR3 protein. This table has 600,000 to 650,000 distinct CDR3 sequences, roughly 15% appearing once. As to time point: newly diagnosed GD, antithyroid drugs for less than 3 months. TCR sequences were obtained from RNA taken from PBMCs. This same sample was also part of a study on T cells in Graves' hyperthyroidism and ophthalmopathy.

The material sequenced was peripheral blood mononuclear cells (PBMCs), taken at new diagnosis, from a patient treated with antithyroid drugs. Receptors were obtained from a woman in her twenties or thirties with Graves disease.

This rearrangement joins TRBV7-9 to TRBJ2-1; D is undetermined. Trimming stripped 5 bases from V and 6 bases from J, with 14 bases between. Germline V CDR1 and CDR2: SEHNR, FQNEAQ (reference sequence). The CDR3 extends over 14 amino acids. The CDR3 DNA sequence: TGTGCCAGCAGCCAGCCCCTAGGAGCCAATGAGCAGTTCTTC. Amino acid sequence: CASSQPLGANEQFF.

There are many counts of this clonotype. The gene calls are TRBV12-3 or TRBV12-4 and TRBJ2-1; 10 bases match TRBD1. The ends lost 5 bases at V and 8 bases at J; junction bases unmatched: 6. The CDR3 length is 14 residues. The CDR3 here is CASSEGTGVHEQFF. DNA of the CDR3: TGTGCCAGCAGTGAAGGGACAGGGGTACATGAGCAGTTCTTC.

This clonotype showed up many times. The V and J genes are TRBV30 and TRBJ1-5; D not resolved. CDR1 and CDR2 from the germline V gene are GTSNPN and SVGIG (reference sequence). The V end was cut by 0 bases, the J end by 4 bases, with 13 bases between. This CDR3 is built from 15 residues. CDR3 nucleotides: TGTGCCTGGAGTGTTGAAGGGCGAGGGAATCAGCCCCAGCATTTT. Translating it yields CAWSVEGRGNQPQHF.

This clonotype was seen ten or more times. The CDR3 protein is CASSLWDYGYNEQFF. The CDR3 bases are TGTGCCAGCAGCTTATGGGACTATGGGTACAATGAGCAGTTCTTC. The V gene is TRBV7-9, the J gene TRBJ2-1; TRBD2 agrees at 7 bases. The CDR3 sequence is 15 residues long. Germline assignment: CDR1 SEHNR and CDR2 FQNEAQ (reference sequence). The ends lost 2 bases at V and 4 bases at J; junction bases unmatched: 5.

The CDR3 coding sequence is TGCGCCAGCAGGGACCGAGGGTCAAATGAGCAGTTCTTC. Amino acid sequence: CASRDRGSNEQFF. The chain employs TRBV4-1 and TRBJ2-1, with a tentative D call TRBD2 (5 bases). Germline CDR1 is MGHRA and CDR2 is YSYEKL. The germline V and J ends were trimmed by 6 bases and 7 bases, with 13 bases remaining between them. The CDR3 spans 13 residues.

This clonotype was recorded at least ten times. The chain links TRBV30 to TRBJ1-2, with 8 bases matching TRBD1. CDR3 size: 14 residues. V lost 3 bases, J lost 4 bases, and 7 bases stayed unmatched. CDR1 and CDR2 from the germline V gene are GTSNPN and SVGIG (reference sequence). CDR3 sequence reads: CAWSTGGVSYGYTF. The CDR3 region has the DNA TGTGCCTGGAGCACAGGGGGAGTCAGCTATGGCTACACCTTC.

V usage is TRBV3-1 and J usage is TRBJ2-7; D is ambiguous. The CDR3 totals 13 residues. V was pared by 2 bases and J by 5 bases, with 10 bases between. CDR1 is LGHDT, CDR2 YNNKEL, per germline (reference sequence). The CDR3 DNA reads as TGTGCCAGCAGCCAACGAGGTCGAGACGAGCAGTACTTC. This encodes CASSQRGRDEQYF.

This clonotype was detected ten times or more. This chain uses TRBV3-1 with TRBJ1-5; 7 bases match TRBD1. The CDR3 covers 15 residues. Germline lookup yields CDR1 LGHDT and CDR2 YNNKEL (reference sequence). With V trimmed by 3 bases and J by 1 base, 3 bases remained unmatched. The CDR3 sequence: CASSQGQRSNQPQHF. The CDR3 DNA reads as TGTGCCAGCAGCCAGGGACAGAGAAGCAATCAGCCCCAGCATTTT.

This clonotype has just a few counts. The chain links TRBV28 to TRBJ1-5; D is unclear. Germline V lookup: CDR1 MDHEN, CDR2 SYDVKM. Trimming shortened V by 3 bases and J by 9 bases, and 6 bases separated the two germline ends. This CDR3 has 11 amino acids. CDR3: CASSLEGPQHF. CDR3 bases: TGTGCCAGCAGTTTGGAGGGGCCCCAGCATTTT.

The V call is TRBV5-6, the J call TRBJ1-4; the match to TRBD1 covers 8 bases. The tail of the sequence fits TRBJ1-6 better, so the J call may be wrong. CDR1 and CDR2 (germline): SGHDT, YYEEEE. CDR3 length equals 19 residues. CDR3 loop: CASSINSQGASSYNSPLHF. CDR3 DNA sequence: TGTGCCAGCAGCATCAATTCCCAGGGGGCATCGTCCTATAATTCACCCCTCCACTTT.

This clonotype was detected only a few times. J is TRBJ2-2 and V is TRBV18; D is unresolved. Germline CDR1 KGHSH, CDR2 LQKENI. V lost 0 bases, J lost 0 bases, and 8 bases lay in between. This CDR3 is 16 amino acids long. In DNA form, the CDR3 reads TGTGCCAGCTCACCACCTACGACCTCGAACACCGGGGAGCTGTTTTTT. This encodes CASSPPTTSNTGELFF.

A note on this clonotype: A much larger clonotype is one base distant, so this may be a read error. This chain links TRBV12-3 or TRBV12-4 with TRBJ2-3; 8 positions agree with TRBD2. CDR3 length: 15 amino acids. As DNA, the CDR3 is TGTGCCAGCAGAAGAGCGGGAGCTAGCACAGAAACGCAGTATTTT. Protein product: CASRRAGASTETQYF.

Comment on this clonotype: This may arise from a read error, as a much more abundant clone is one base away. The CDR3: CAISEDRGSYEQYF. For the CDR3, the DNA is TGTGCCATCAGTGAGGACAGGGGCTCCTACGAGCAGTACTTC. The chain carries TRBV10-3 and TRBJ2-7, with 8 bases that match TRBD1. This CDR3 is built from 14 residues. With 2 bases clipped from V and 0 bases from J, the junction kept 0 bases outside the gene matches. Germline CDR1 ENHRY, CDR2 SYGVKD.

In this sample, this clonotype turned up a few times. In DNA form, the CDR3 reads TGTGCCAGCAGTTACTCTCGGGGCGGTGAGCAGCCCCAGCATTTT. It translates to CASSYSRGGEQPQHF. V is TRBV6-2 or TRBV6-3 and J is TRBJ1-5; D is possibly TRBD1 (5 bases). Trimming cost V 0 bases and J 7 bases, with 13 bases left between them. This CDR3 comprises 15 residues. Looked up from germline, CDR1 is MNHEY and CDR2 is SVGEGT.

This clonotype occurred many times. CDR3 DNA sequence: TGTGCCAGTGGGGGGCGGGAGAGCCAAGAGACCCAGTACTTC. Amino acids: CASGGRESQETQYF. The chain joins TRBV2 to TRBJ2-5; TRBD2 might be the D (7 bases). V was clipped by 9 bases and J by 1 base, with 15 bases between them. CDR1 is SNHLY, CDR2 FYNNEI, per germline. The CDR3 totals 14 residues.

This clonotype was found many times. The chain combines TRBV3-1 with TRBJ2-2; D may match TRBD1 or TRBD2 (5 bases each). Germline loops: CDR1 LGHDT, CDR2 YNNKEL (reference sequence). The CDR3 is 16 residues long. Trimming took off 4 bases at V and 4 bases at J, with 16 bases between the two ends. Here the CDR3 DNA reads TGTGCCAGCAGCCCCCGGCCAGGGACGGCCACCGGGGAGCTGTTTTTT. It is translated as CASSPRPGTATGELFF. Full variable domain (outside the CDR3, taken from reference TRBV3-1 and TRBJ2-2): DTAVSQTPKYLVTQMGNDKSIKCEQNLGHDTMYWYKQDSKKFLKIMFSYNNKELIINETVPNRFSPKSPDKAHLNLHINSLELGDSAVYFCASSPRPGTATGELFFGEGSRLTVL.

This chain joins TRBV7-3 and TRBJ2-5, with D hard to call. The germline gives CDR1 SGHTA, CDR2 FQGTGA. CDR3 length: 15 residues. V shed 5 bases and J shed 0 bases, with 13 bases lying between them. As DNA, the CDR3 is TGTGCCAGCAGCCGGAACGGGTTGTACCAAGAGACCCAGTACTTC. It yields the protein CASSRNGLYQETQYF.

The table lists this clonotype with a few counts. The CDR3 loop reads CASSVGLRGPYQETQYF. CDR3 nucleotides: TGTGCCAGCAGCGTAGGTCTACGGGGCCCGTACCAAGAGACCCAGTACTTC. The V and J genes are TRBV9 and TRBJ2-5, with D perhaps matching TRBD1 or TRBD2 (5 bases each). This CDR3 has 17 amino acids. V lost 0 bases, J lost 0 bases, and 15 bases lay in between. CDR1 and CDR2 from the germline V gene are SGDLS and YYNGEE.

This clonotype was picked up a small number of times. The rearrangement links TRBV10-3 to TRBJ2-1, with 10 bases lining up with TRBD2. The germline gives CDR1 ENHRY, CDR2 SYGVKD. This CDR3 contains 13 residues. Germline trimming cut 8 bases from V and 8 bases from J; bases unmatched to any gene: 6. The CDR3 region has the DNA TGTGCCATCGGGATAGCGGGAGGCGATGAGCAGTTCTTC. It specifies CAIGIAGGDEQFF.